A single sample is the source of the 5 T cell receptor beta chains below, sequenced in a study of regulatory T cells in long-lasting Graves disease. TCR beta libraries were built with iRepertoire HTBI primers and Arm-PCR of CDR3 regions. TCRdb reprocessed the multiplex PCR reads with MiXCR, giving one entry per CDR3 protein. This table has 500,000 to 800,000 distinct CDR3 sequences, approximately 31% appearing once. Time point meaning: persistent/refractory GD, antithyroid drugs over 5 years with positive TRAb. PBMC RNA was the source of the TCR library. This material consisted of peripheral blood mononuclear cells (PBMCs), taken when the disease was refractory, from a patient treated with antithyroid drugs. Source of these receptors: a female donor with Graves disease.

J is TRBJ1-4 and V is TRBV5-1; D is uncertain. Germline lookup yields CDR1 SGHRS and CDR2 YFSETQ. The CDR3 length is 14 residues. The V end lost 0 bases, the J end lost 7 bases, and 10 bases lay between the germline ends. The CDR3, as DNA: TGCGCCAGCAGCTTGGATCGGGCGGGTGAAAAACTGTTTTTT. Protein product: CASSLDRAGEKLFF.

The chain recombines TRBV5-6 with TRBJ1-2, with TRBD1 matching over 9 bases. Germline V lookup: CDR1 SGHDT, CDR2 YYEEEE. With 0 bases clipped from V and 3 bases from J, the junction kept 3 bases outside the gene matches. The CDR3 loop spans 15 amino acids. Here the CDR3 DNA reads TGTGCCAGCAGCTTGGGAGGGACAGGGTACTATGGCTACACCTTC. Translated, it gives CASSLGGTGYYGYTF.

On this clonotype: Since no conserved phenylalanine or tryptophan closes the CDR3, a read error is the likely cause. The chain couples TRBV5-1 to TRBJ2-7, with 7 positions matching TRBD2. Looked up from germline, CDR1 is SGHRS and CDR2 is YFSETQ. This CDR3 is built from 17 residues. After removal of 7 bases from V and 0 bases from J, the junction contained 16 bases not matched to a gene. CDR3 bases: TGCGCCAGCCGACTGGGGGGGACGCGGCCACCCTCCTACGAGCAGTACCTC. This encodes CASRLGGTRPPSYEQYL.

This clonotype was seen once. The chain has TRBV15 and TRBJ1-6; D is perhaps TRBD1 (6 bases). CDR1 and CDR2 (germline): LNHNV, YYDKDF (reference sequence). The CDR3 covers 16 residues. The ends were cut back, 0 bases at V and 5 bases at J, with 11 bases in the middle. CDR3 residues: CATSRDQGTNNSPLHF. CDR3 nucleotides: TGTGCCACCAGCAGAGATCAAGGGACAAATAATTCACCCCTCCACTTT. The whole variable domain, remainder taken from reference TRBV15 and TRBJ1-6, is DAMVIQNPRYQVTQFGKPVTLSCSQTLNHNVMYWYQQKSSQAPKLLFHYYDKDFNNEADTPDNFQSRRPNTSFCFLDIRSPGLGDTAMYLCATSRDQGTNNSPLHFGNGTRLTVT.

The rearrangement links TRBV3-1 to TRBJ2-7; 7 bases agree with TRBD1. This CDR3 contains 14 residues. CDR1 is LGHDT and CDR2 is YNNKEL in the germline V gene (reference sequence). Unmatched junction bases numbered 7, after V lost 4 bases and J lost 4 bases. The CDR3 spells CASSLTGTEYEQYF. The CDR3 nucleotides read TGTGCCAGCAGCCTTACCGGGACAGAGTACGAGCAGTACTTC.